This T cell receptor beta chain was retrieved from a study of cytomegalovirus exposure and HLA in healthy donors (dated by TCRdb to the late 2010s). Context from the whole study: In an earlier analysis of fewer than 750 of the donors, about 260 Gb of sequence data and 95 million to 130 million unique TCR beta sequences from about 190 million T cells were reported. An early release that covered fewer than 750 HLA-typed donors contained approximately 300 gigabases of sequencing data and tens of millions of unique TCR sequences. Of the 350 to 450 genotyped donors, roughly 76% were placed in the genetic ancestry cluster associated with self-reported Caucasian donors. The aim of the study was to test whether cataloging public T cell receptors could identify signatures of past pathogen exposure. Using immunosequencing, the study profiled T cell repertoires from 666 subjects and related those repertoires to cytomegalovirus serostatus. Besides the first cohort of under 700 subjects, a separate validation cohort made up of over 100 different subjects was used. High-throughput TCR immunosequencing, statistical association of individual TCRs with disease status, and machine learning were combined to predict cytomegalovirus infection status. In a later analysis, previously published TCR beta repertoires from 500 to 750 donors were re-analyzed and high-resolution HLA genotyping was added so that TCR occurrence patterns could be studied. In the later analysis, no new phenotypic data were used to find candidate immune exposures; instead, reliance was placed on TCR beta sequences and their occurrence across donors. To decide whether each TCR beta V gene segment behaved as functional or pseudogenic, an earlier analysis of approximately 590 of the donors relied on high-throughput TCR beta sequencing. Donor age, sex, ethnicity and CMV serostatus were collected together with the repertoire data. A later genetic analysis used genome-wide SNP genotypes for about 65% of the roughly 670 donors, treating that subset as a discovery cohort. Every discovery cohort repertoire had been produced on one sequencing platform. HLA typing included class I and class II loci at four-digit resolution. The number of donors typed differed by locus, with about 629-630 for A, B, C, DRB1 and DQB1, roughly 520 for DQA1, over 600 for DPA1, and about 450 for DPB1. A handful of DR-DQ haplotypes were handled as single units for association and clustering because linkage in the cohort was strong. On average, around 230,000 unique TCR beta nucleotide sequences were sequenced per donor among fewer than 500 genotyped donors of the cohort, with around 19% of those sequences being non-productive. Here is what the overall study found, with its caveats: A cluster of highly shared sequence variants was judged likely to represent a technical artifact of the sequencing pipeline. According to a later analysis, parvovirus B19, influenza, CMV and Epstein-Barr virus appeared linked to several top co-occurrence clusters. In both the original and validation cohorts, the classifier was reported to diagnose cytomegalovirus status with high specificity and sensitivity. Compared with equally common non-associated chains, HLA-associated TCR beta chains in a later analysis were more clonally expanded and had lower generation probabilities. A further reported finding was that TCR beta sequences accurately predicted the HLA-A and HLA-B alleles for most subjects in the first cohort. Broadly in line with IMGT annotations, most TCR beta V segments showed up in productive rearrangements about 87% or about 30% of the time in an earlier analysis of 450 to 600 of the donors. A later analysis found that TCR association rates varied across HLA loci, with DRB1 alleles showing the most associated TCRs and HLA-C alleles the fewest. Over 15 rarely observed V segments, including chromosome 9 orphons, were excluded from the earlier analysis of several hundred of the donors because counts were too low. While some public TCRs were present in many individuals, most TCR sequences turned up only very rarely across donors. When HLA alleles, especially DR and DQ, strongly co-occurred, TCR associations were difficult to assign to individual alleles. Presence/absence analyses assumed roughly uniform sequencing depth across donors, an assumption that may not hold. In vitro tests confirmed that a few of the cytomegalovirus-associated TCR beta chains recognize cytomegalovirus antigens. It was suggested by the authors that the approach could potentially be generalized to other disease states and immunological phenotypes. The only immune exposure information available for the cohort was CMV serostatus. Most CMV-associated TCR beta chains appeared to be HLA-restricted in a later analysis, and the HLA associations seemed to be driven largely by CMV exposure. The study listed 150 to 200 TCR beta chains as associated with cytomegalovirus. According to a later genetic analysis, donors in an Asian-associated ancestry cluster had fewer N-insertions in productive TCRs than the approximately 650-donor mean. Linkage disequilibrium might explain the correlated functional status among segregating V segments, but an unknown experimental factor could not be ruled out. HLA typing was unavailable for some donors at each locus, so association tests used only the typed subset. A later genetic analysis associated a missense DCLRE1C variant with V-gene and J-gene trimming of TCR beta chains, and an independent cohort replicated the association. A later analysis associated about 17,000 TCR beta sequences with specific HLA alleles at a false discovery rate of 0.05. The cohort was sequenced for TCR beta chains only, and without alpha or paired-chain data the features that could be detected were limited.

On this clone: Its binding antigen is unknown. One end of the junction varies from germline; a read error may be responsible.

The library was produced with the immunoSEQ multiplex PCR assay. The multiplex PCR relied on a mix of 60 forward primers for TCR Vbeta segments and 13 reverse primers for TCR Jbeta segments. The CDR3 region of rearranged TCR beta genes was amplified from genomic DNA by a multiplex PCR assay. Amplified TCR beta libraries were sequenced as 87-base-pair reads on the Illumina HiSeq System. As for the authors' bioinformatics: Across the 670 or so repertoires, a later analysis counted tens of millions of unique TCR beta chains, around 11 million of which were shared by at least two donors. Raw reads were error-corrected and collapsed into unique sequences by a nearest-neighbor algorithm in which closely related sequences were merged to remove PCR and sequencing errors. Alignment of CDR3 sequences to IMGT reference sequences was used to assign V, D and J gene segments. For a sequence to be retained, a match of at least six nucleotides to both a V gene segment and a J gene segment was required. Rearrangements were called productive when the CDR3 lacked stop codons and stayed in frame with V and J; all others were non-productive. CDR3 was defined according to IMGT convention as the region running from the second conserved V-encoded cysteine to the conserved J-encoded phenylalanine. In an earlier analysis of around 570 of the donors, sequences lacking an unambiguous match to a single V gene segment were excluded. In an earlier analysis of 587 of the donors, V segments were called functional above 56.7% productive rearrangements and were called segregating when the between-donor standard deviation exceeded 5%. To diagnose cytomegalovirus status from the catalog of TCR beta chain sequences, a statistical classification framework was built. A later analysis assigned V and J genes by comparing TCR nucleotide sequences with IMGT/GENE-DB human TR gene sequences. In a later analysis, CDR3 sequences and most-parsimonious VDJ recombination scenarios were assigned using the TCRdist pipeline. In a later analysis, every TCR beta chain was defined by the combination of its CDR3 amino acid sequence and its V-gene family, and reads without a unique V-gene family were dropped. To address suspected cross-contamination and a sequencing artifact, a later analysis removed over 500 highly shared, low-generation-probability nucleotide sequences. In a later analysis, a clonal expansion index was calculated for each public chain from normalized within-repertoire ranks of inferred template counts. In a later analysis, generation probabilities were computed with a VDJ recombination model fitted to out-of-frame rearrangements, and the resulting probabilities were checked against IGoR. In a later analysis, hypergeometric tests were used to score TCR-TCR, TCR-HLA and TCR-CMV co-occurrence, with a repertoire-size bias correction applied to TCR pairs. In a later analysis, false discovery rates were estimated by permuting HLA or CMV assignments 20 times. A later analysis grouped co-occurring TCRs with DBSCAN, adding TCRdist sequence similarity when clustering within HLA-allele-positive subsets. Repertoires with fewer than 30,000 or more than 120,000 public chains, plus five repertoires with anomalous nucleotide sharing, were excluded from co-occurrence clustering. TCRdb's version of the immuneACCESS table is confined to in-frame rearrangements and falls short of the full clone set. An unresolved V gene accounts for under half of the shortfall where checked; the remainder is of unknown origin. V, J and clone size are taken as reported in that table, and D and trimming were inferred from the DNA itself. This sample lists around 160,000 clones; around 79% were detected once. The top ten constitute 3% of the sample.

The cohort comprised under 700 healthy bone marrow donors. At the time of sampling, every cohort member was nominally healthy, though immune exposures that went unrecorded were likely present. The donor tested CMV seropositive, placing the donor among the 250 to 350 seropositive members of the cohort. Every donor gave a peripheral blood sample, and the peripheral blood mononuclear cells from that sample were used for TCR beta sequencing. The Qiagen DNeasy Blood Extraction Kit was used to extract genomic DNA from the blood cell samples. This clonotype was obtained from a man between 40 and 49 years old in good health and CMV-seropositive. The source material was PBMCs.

The DNA sequence follows: TGTTCCAGCATTTTACAGGGCGGGAGAAAACTGTTTTTT. Translated, it reads CSSILQGGRKLFF. Recombination joined TRBV7-9 with TRBJ1-4, and TRBD1 may be the D gene, going by 6 matching bases. The germline V gene (reference sequence) specifies SEHNR as CDR1 and FQNEAQ as CDR2. The CDR3 covers 13 residues, taking in both the cysteine and the phenylalanine. Only CDR3 DNA is held: 39 bases, read in frame from base 1. The reference TRBV7-9 and TRBJ1-4 proteins fill in what lies around the CDR3, so the full variable domain reads DTGVSQNPRHKITKRGQNVTFRCDPISEHNRLYWYRQTLGQGPEFLTYFQNEAQLEKSRLLSDRFSAERPKGSFSTLEIQRTEQGDSAMYLCSSILQGGRKLFFGSGTQLSVL.